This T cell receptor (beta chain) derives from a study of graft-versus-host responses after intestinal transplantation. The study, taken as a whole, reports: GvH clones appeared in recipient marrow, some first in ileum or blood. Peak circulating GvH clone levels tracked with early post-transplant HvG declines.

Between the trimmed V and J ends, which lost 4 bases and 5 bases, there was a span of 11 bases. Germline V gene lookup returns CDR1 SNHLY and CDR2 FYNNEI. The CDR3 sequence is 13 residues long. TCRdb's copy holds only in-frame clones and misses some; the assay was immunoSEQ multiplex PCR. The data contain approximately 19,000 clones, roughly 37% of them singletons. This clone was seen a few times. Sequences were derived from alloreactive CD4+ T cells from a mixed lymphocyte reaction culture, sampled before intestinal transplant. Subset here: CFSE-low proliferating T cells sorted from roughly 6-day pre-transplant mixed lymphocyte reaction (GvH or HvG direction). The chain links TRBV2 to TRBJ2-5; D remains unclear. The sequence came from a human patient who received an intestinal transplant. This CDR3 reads CASSGSLKETQYF. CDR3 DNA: TGTGCCAGCAGTGGGTCACTGAAGGAGACCCAGTACTTC.